This TCR beta chain stems from a study of blood T cell repertoires in COVID-19. Across the whole study: COVID-19 samples collected from the United States, Italy and Spain covered acute and convalescent phases.

The method was immunoSEQ multiplex PCR; TCRdb's version includes in-frame clones alone and lacks a portion of them. The sample includes 200,000 or so clones, 86% of them seen just once. All enrollees were about 18 to 100 years old and from under 25 US areas. Cohort allocation depended upon clinical history that participants reported. CDR3 length: 13 amino acids. Germline CDR1 reads SGHDT; CDR2 reads YYEEEE. V was cut by 2 bases and J by 7 bases, with 12 bases left in between. The origin of this receptor is a woman between 40 and 55 years old with acute COVID-19. What was sequenced was PBMCs or T cells enriched from blood (not recorded which). The chain couples TRBV5-6 to TRBJ1-1, with unresolved D. CDR3 in DNA: TGTGCCAGCAGCTTTAGGACTCCGGGTGAAGCTTTCTTT. It encodes CASSFRTPGEAFF.